Reported below is one T cell receptor beta chain. What it recognizes is unknown. Researchers amplified the TCR beta CDR3 regions from RNA transcripts. TCR CDR3 underwent first-round RT-PCR with the HTBI primer set. TCRdb reprocessed the multiplex PCR reads with MiXCR, giving one entry per CDR3 protein. Here the sample spans roughly 700,000 distinct CDR3 sequences, 35% being singletons. These data are taken from a study of T cells in Graves' hyperthyroidism and ophthalmopathy. Study results and limitations: Classification by a 13 V-J model distinguished ophthalmopathy from stable hyperthyroidism. Blood shared most expanded thyroid clonotypes above 0.001.

CDR3 length equals 14 residues. V was trimmed by 10 bases and J by 0 bases, leaving 10 bases between them. Germline values: CDR1 SNHLY, CDR2 FYNNEI. The authors deemed Graves' hyperthyroidism stable absent ophthalmopathy progression within 18 months. Newly diagnosed hyperthyroidism, duration under 2 months, in patients aged 18 to 65. This chain links TRBV2 with TRBJ2-6, with D tentatively TRBD1 (6 bases). The TCR comes from a woman aged 40-49 years with Graves' hyperthyroidism. Sequencing was carried out using blood. The CDR3 DNA follows: TGTGCCATTGAACAGGGCTCTGGGGCCAACGTCCTGACTTTC. Translating it yields CAIEQGSGANVLTF.